This T cell receptor (beta chain) stems from a study of PD-1 blockade in classical Hodgkin lymphoma. Across the study: Nivolumab dosed at 3 mg/kg went to patients intravenously every 2 weeks.

This CDR3 region has 17 residues. The trim removed 2 bases at V and 0 bases at J, leaving 2 bases unmatched. Germline-derived CDR1 and CDR2 are SGHRS and YFSETQ. Whole-study findings and limits: Underlying causes for the observed repertoire differences were not defined, possibly disease activity or prior therapy. Newly diagnosed and completely responding patients shared comparable baseline diversity. Exclusion applied to patients who initiated nivolumab less than 1 year following ASCT.

As for time point: cycle 4 day 1 (C4D1), after five to seven weeks of nivolumab. Every single patient, without exception, relapsed after autologous stem cell transplantation, and brentuximab vedotin exposure varied. Isolation of CD4+ T cells from thawed PBMCs was performed by magnetic negative selection. In regard to this clone: Antigen specificity is unknown.

Sequenced by immunoSEQ multiplex PCR; TCRdb stores in-frame clones only, minus some. The profile shows 25,000 to 35,000 clones, around 80% of them singletons. Sequencing was performed on CD4+ T cells from blood, taken before the fourth cycle of nivolumab. The chain has TRBV5-1 and TRBJ2-3; TRBD2 matches 14 bases. The TCR sequence derives from a human donor with classical Hodgkin lymphoma. CDR3 region: CASSLGLAGGSTDTQYF. CDR3 DNA sequence: TGCGCCAGCAGCTTAGGACTAGCGGGGGGAAGCACAGATACGCAGTATTTT.